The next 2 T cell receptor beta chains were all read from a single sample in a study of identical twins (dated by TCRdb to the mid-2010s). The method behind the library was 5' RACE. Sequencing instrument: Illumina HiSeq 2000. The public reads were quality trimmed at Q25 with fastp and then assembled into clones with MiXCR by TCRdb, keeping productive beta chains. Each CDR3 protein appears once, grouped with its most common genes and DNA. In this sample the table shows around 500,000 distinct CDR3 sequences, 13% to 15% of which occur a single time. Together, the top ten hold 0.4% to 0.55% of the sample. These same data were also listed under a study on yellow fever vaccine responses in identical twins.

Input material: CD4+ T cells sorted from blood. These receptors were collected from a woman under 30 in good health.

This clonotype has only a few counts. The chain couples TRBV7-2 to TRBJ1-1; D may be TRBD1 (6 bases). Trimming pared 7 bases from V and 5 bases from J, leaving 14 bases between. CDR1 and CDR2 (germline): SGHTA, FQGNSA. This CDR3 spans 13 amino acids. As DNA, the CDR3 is TGTGCCAGCAACAAACAGGGAGGTACTGAAGCTTTCTTT. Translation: CASNKQGGTEAFF.

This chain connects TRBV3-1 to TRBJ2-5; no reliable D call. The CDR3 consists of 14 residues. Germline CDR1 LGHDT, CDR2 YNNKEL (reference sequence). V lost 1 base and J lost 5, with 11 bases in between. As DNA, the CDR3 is TGTGCCAGCAGCCAAGTTGGCGGATGGGAGACCCAGTACTTC. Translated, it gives CASSQVGGWETQYF.